This T cell receptor beta chain was recovered during a study of blood T cells in healthy people across ages. Study results and caveats: Unsorted PBMC material precluded a definitive naive versus antigen-experienced comparison. The fall in TCR beta diversity per million T cells was roughly linear with age.

The CDR3 runs 14 residues. Using a J-beta primer mix together with a sample-barcoded 5' primer, a second PCR was run for about 6 to 11 cycles. TCRdb reprocessed the 5' RACE reads with MiXCR, giving one entry per CDR3 protein. Among some 1.5 million distinct CDR3 sequences listed, under 30% were seen once. Ranging in age from roughly 6 to 100, the donors were healthy Caucasian individuals from Russia. The study isolated at least 6 million PBMCs from each sample. As to this clonotype: What it binds is unknown.

The sequence came from a woman aged 25 to 39 in good health. Material for sequencing was blood. The genes are TRBV21-1 and TRBJ2-3; TRBD2, the D gene given by the table, was not confirmed from the DNA. TRBV21-1 is described as a pseudogene. Written as DNA, the CDR3 is TGTGCCAGCAGCCCCGGTCTCTGGCCCTGGGGGCAGTATTTT. Protein: CASSPGLWPWGQYF.